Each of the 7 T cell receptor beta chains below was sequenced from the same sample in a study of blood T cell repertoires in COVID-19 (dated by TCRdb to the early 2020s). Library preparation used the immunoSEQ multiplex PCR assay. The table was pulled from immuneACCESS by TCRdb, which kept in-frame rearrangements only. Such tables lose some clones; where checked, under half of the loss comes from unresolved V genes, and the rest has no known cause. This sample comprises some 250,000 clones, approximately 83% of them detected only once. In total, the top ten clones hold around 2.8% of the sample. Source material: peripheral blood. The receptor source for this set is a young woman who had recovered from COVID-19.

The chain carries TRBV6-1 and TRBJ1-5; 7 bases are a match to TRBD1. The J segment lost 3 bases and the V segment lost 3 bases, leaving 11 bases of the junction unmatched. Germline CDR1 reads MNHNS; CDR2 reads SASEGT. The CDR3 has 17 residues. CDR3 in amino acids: CASSEDRPRATNQPQHF. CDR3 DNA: TGTGCCAGCAGTGAGGACAGGCCGAGGGCGACCAATCAGCCCCAGCATTTT.

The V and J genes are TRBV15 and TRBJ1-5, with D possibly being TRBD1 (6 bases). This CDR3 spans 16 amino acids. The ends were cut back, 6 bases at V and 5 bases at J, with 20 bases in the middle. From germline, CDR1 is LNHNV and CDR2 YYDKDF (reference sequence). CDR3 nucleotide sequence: TGTGCCACCAGAAACCGTACGTCCCAGGGGTATCAGCCCCAGCATTTT. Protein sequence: CATRNRTSQGYQPQHF.

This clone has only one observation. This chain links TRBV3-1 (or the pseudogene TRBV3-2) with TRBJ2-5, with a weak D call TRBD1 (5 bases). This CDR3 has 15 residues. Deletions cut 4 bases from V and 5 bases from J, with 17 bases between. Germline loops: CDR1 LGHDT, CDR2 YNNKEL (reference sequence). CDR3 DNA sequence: TGTGCCAGCAGCCCCTGGACAACCCTCCGGGAGACCCAGTACTTC. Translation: CASSPWTTLRETQYF.

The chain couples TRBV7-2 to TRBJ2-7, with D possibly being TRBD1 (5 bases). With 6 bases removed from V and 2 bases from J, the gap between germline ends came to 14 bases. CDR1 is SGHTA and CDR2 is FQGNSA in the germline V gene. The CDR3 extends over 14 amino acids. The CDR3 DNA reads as TGTGCCAGCAGGCCTGACAGCCCTCCCTACGAGCAGTACTTC. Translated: CASRPDSPPYEQYF.

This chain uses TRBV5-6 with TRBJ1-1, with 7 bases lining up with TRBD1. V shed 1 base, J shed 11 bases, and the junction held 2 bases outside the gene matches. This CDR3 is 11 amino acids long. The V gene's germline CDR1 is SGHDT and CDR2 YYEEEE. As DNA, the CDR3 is TGTGCCAGCAGCTTGAAACAGGGGGCTTTCTTT. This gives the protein CASSLKQGAFF.

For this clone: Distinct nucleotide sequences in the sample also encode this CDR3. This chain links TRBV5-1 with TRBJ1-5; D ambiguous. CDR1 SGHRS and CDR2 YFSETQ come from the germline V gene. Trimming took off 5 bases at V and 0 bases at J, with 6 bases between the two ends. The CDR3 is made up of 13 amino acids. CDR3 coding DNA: TGCGCCAGCAGGAGGGATAGCAATCAGCCCCAGCATTTT. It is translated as CASRRDSNQPQHF.

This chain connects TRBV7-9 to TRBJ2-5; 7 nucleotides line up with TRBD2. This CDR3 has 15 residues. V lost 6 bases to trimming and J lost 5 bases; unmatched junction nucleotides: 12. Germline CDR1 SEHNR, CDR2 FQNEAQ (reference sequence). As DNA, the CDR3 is TGTGCCAGCAGTTCCGGGACTATGTCCTCCGAGACCCAGTACTTC. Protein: CASSSGTMSSETQYF.